The text below deals with one T cell receptor (beta chain). The antigen remains undetermined. Clones were read by immunoSEQ multiplex PCR, and TCRdb kept only the in-frame ones, dropping some. The sample gives about 49,000 clones, 80% to 90% of which show up once; 25% to 35% is in the top ten. Germline V gene sequence: CDR1 SGHVS, CDR2 FQNEAQ. Trimming shortened V by 4 bases and J by 4 bases, and 14 bases separated the two germline ends. This CDR3 is built from 15 residues. This specimen comes from a study of radiotherapy plus CTLA-4 blockade in lung cancer. Findings and limits, study-wide: Early blood T cell clone dynamics, with interferon-beta, were reported to best predict response.

The V call is TRBV7-8, the J call TRBJ1-3, with D possibly TRBD1 on 6 matching bases. This sequence originates from a human donor with non-small cell lung cancer whose response to radiotherapy plus ipilimumab could not be evaluated. The material was peripheral blood, obtained from a patient treated with radiotherapy plus ipilimumab. The CDR3 DNA reads as TGTGCCAGCAGCTCGTACAGGGATAGCGGAAACACCATATATTTT. This encodes CASSSYRDSGNTIYF.